This TCR beta chain was recovered during a study of blood T cell repertoires in COVID-19 (dated by TCRdb to 2018 to 2021). About the study as a whole: The collaborator samples originated in the United States, Italy and Spain and spanned the acute and convalescent phases of COVID-19. The prospective study material was composed of cDNA or gDNA derived from T cells, B-cell-depleted T cells, or PBMCs. Deeply sampled blood TCRbeta repertoires from subjects exposed to, actively infected with, or recovered from COVID-19 were included in the dataset. The repertoires were released in a freely available public database meant as a resource for research on the immune response to SARS-CoV-2. The samples were drawn from two sources: the first 160 participants of the ongoing ImmuneRACE study, and 1,254 subjects contributed by 6 global collaborators. A de-identified subject ID, COVID-19 status, age in years and sex were almost always included in the sample metadata. Where available, HLA class I and class II types were obtained from metadata supplied by the sample provider rather than from assay-based typing.

TCRbeta CDR3 regions were amplified from genomic DNA by means of the immunoSEQ Assay, a bias-controlled multiplex PCR. The study's processing was this. Within the assay, amplification of reference gene primers was used to estimate how many nucleated cells each sample contained. To quantify the absolute abundance of each unique TCRbeta CDR3 rearrangement, sequence reads were collapsed and filtered. For each sample, productive Simpson clonality was calculated as the square root of Simpson's diversity index over productive rearrangements. TCRdb took over this immuneACCESS table, retaining in-frame rearrangements with V and J assigned. Such tables are incomplete; in checked studies, under half of the missing clones stem from an unresolved V gene, and the remainder is unexplained. For V, J and clone size, that table is used; D and trimming come from the DNA. The sample records 210,000 or so clones, 65% to 85% of which are singletons. About 10% of the sample comes from the top ten.

The collaborating institutions used their own protocols to collect whole blood in K2EDTA tubes. For TCRbeta analysis, collaborators shipped samples in one of three forms: frozen whole blood, isolated PBMCs, or DNA extracted from either of those sample types. CDR1 SGHTA and CDR2 FQGNSA are derived from the germline V gene. The junction carries 10 bases between V and J, which are trimmed by 1 base and 3 bases respectively. The CDR3 measures 15 amino acids from cysteine to phenylalanine. Just the 45-base CDR3 DNA is kept, in frame starting at base 1. The study at large found these results: The amount of clinical and demographic metadata varied by source and participant and was provided uncurated.

To note about this clone: The antigen it binds to is not known. No quality values exist for individual bases; no much larger clone is one base distant.

The sequence came from an elderly woman with acute or convalescent COVID-19. Source material: peripheral blood. The V and J segments used are TRBV7-2 and TRBJ1-3, with a weak D call of TRBD1 (5 bases match). The CDR3 region: CASSLESGFGNTIYF. The DNA sequence is given as TGTGCCAGCAGCTTAGAATCAGGGTTTGGAAACACCATATATTTT.